The clone carrying this T cell receptor beta chain was seen ten or more times. Its cognate antigen is unknown. The data derive from a study of T cells in Graves' hyperthyroidism and ophthalmopathy. About the study: The blood sample was taken at first diagnosis, before treatment began.

The authors obtained PBMCs from around 10 ml of fresh peripheral blood. Amplified TCR beta CDR3 regions came from RNA transcripts. When the TCR CDR3 underwent first-round RT-PCR, the HTBI primer set was used. TCRdb ran MiXCR on the multiplex PCR reads and lists one entry per CDR3 protein. The sample records around 270,000 distinct CDR3 sequences, about 19% being singletons. Findings and caveats of the study: Before onset, by a median of around 6.1 months, the model predicted ophthalmopathy. In blood, most of the thyroid clonotypes expanded above 0.001 were also present.

V was clipped by 8 bases and J by 4 bases; unmatched bases: 4. This CDR3 contains 13 residues. Germline V CDR1 and CDR2: SNHLY, FYNNEI. V gene TRBV2 combines with J gene TRBJ1-5; 8 bases align to TRBD1. The origin of this receptor is a middle-aged man with Graves' ophthalmopathy. Sequenced input: blood. Here the CDR3 reads CASRDRSNQPQHF. Written as DNA, the CDR3 is TGTGCCAGCCGGGACAGGAGTAATCAGCCCCAGCATTTT.